Described below is a single T cell receptor (beta chain) sequence and its context. This CDR3 has 15 amino acids. V was pared by 6 bases and J by 2 bases, with 7 bases of the junction left unmatched. The V gene's germline CDR1 is MNHEY and CDR2 SVGAGI. Enrollees, roughly 18 to 89 years old, lived in 20 to 25 US areas. Assignment of participants to cohorts was predicated upon participant-reported clinical history. This entry is derived from a study of blood T cell repertoires in COVID-19. Study summary: Sample material is recorded as cDNA or gDNA derived from T cells, B-cell-depleted T cells, or PBMCs.

Sequencing used immunoSEQ multiplex PCR; TCRdb keeps in-frame clones, though not all of them. The sample yields about 200,000 clones, more than 75% seen once. The J gene is TRBJ2-7, the V gene TRBV6-5; 10 bases are a match to TRBD2. The sequence derives from a man between 40 and 49 years old with acute COVID-19. The specimen sequenced was PBMCs or T cells enriched from blood (not recorded which). The CDR3 sequence is CASSSGTSATYEQYF. For the CDR3, the DNA is TGTGCCAGCAGCTCCGGGACTAGCGCTACCTACGAGCAGTACTTC.